In its sample, the clone carrying this TCR beta chain was seen a few times. TCRdb reprocessed the RT-PCR reads with MiXCR, giving one entry per CDR3 protein. The data hold 430,000 or so distinct CDR3 sequences, with approximately 10% observed a single time. V dropped 0 bases and J dropped 1 base, with 9 bases sitting between them. This CDR3 has 15 amino acids. Germline CDR1 and CDR2: MNHEY and SVGAGI. The data are from a study of response to subunit inactivated influenza vaccine. The chain recombines TRBV6-5 with TRBJ2-5; perhaps TRBD1 as D (6 bases). The sequences come from PBMCs from blood, collected 40 to 50 days after vaccination. The sequence was collected from a man aged 50-60 years who received an inactivated influenza vaccine. This CDR3 is CASSYSVRGQETQYF. The CDR3 nucleotides read TGTGCCAGCAGTTACTCCGTCAGGGGCCAAGAGACCCAGTACTTC.